A single sample is the source of the 28 T cell receptor beta chains below, sequenced in a study of cytomegalovirus exposure and HLA in healthy donors. Researchers ran the PCR with 60 Vbeta and 13 Jbeta primers. Repertoires were generated with immunoSEQ multiplex PCR, while TCRdb's copy carries only in-frame clones and drops some. The table includes about 130,000 clones, over 9.5% detected once. Sequencing input: PBMCs. The source is a young woman in good health and CMV-seropositive.

Concerning this clone itself: The CDR3 carries no conserved terminal phenylalanine or tryptophan, so it likely arises from a read error. The DNA is omitted, as the CDR3 cannot be located on it reliably, and the CDR3 follows TCRdb's listing. The chain carries TRBV29-1 and TRBJ1-5; the table's D call, TRBD1, has no DNA check behind it. The CDR3 extends over 13 residues, inclusive of both ends. Germline V CDR1 and CDR2: SQVTM, ANQGSEA. The CDR3 loop is CSVESQDGQPKHL.

This rearrangement joins TRBV21-1 to TRBJ2-5; the table gives TRBD1 as D, unverified against the DNA. TRBV21-1 has pseudogene status. The CDR3 runs 19 residues. The CDR3 loop reads CASSIALPLTGRLQETQYF. Written as DNA, the CDR3 is TGTGCCAGCAGCATAGCCCTCCCCCTGACAGGGAGGTTACAAGAGACCCAGTACTTC.

This clone was detected a few times. V usage is TRBV6-1 and J usage is TRBJ1-5, with D perhaps matching TRBD1 (6 bases). The germline gives CDR1 MNHNS, CDR2 SASEGT. The CDR3 loop spans 14 amino acids. Trimming removed 6 bases at V and 4 bases at J, with 13 bases between. CDR3 region: CASSRGGGNQPQHF. For the CDR3, the DNA is TGTGCCAGCAGCCGAGGGGGGGGGAATCAGCCCCAGCATTTT.

J is TRBJ2-1 and V is TRBV5-1, with 11 positions matching TRBD2. This CDR3 has 15 residues. The germline CDR1 and CDR2 sequences are SGHRS and YFSETQ. V lost 2 bases and J lost 8; bases outside the gene matches: 6. The CDR3 reads CASSFIAGGQDEQFF. The DNA of the CDR3 is TGCGCCAGCAGCTTTATAGCGGGAGGGCAGGATGAGCAGTTCTTC.

This clone has just a few counts. The rearrangement uses TRBV5-1 and TRBJ2-5; 9 nucleotides match TRBD1. Germline V gene data show CDR1 as SGHRS and CDR2 as YFSETQ. The CDR3 is 16 amino acids. V trimming: 5 bases; J trimming: 5 bases; junction bases outside the gene matches: 13. The CDR3 spells CASSRTPGTGLETQYF. The CDR3 region has the DNA TGCGCCAGCAGTCGTACGCCCGGGACAGGGCTGGAGACCCAGTACTTC.

This clone has a handful of counts. Within the sample, other DNA sequences also encode this same CDR3. The chain links TRBV29-1 to TRBJ2-5; D is ambiguous. Germline CDR1 reads SQVTM; CDR2 reads ANQGSEA. Trimming took off 8 bases at V and 2 bases at J, with 6 bases between the two ends. This CDR3 has 10 residues. DNA of the CDR3: TGCAGCCACAGACAAGAGACCCAGTACTTC. It is translated as CSHRQETQYF.

This clone showed up just a few times. The chain is built from TRBV28 and TRBJ1-2; D may be TRBD1 (6 bases). V was shortened by 3 bases and J by 4 bases, with 15 bases between the two germline ends. This CDR3 spans 15 amino acids. Germline assignment: CDR1 MDHEN and CDR2 SYDVKM. CDR3 region: CASSFPGQLGYGYTF. CDR3 nucleotides: TGTGCCAGCAGTTTCCCCGGACAGCTTGGCTATGGCTACACCTTC.

This clone occurred a few times. This specimen includes other DNA sequences encoding the same CDR3. This sequence joins TRBV30 and TRBJ2-1, with 8 bases aligning to TRBD2. CDR1 is GTSNPN and CDR2 is SVGIG in the germline V gene (reference sequence). V lost 2 bases, J lost 7 bases, and 10 bases stayed unmatched. The CDR3 length is 15 residues. This CDR3 is CAWSSGGARGNEQFF. Here the CDR3 DNA reads TGTGCCTGGAGTAGCGGGGGTGCGCGTGGGAATGAGCAGTTCTTC.

This chain links TRBV7-8 with TRBJ1-1; TRBD1 aligns across 8 bases. The CDR3 consists of 14 residues. Trimming cost V 8 bases and J 4 bases; bases outside gene matches: 9. CDR1 and CDR2 from the germline V gene are SGHVS and FQNEAQ. The CDR3 here is CASEISGGITEAFF. The CDR3 DNA sequence: TGTGCCAGCGAAATTTCAGGGGGCATCACTGAAGCTTTCTTT.

This clone turned up a few times. This chain uses TRBV6-6 with TRBJ1-5, with unresolved D. CDR1 and CDR2 from the germline V gene are MNHNY and SVGAGI (reference sequence). This CDR3 has 14 amino acids. V was clipped by 0 bases and J by 11 bases, with 14 bases between them. The DNA of the CDR3 is TGTGCCAGCAGTTACTCGAGGCTAGGCGCGGCCCAGCATTTT. Translated: CASSYSRLGAAQHF.

This clone appeared a few times. V is TRBV27 and J is TRBJ2-1; weak D call: TRBD1 (5 bases). Trimming took off 3 bases at V and 7 bases at J, with 13 bases between the two ends. The germline V gene encodes CDR1 MNHEY and CDR2 SMNVEV (reference sequence). The CDR3 consists of 14 residues. For the CDR3, the DNA is TGTGCCAGCAGTTTCCACACAGGCCGGAATGAGCAGTTCTTC. It translates to CASSFHTGRNEQFF.

The chain has TRBV2 and TRBJ2-3; D gene ambiguous. The CDR3 runs 15 residues. In germline, CDR1 is SNHLY, CDR2 FYNNEI. V lost 4 bases and J lost 1, with 12 bases in between. The CDR3 region is CASSVRRSGTDTQYF. The CDR3 coding sequence is TGTGCCAGCAGTGTACGGCGGTCGGGCACAGATACGCAGTATTTT.

This clone appeared a few times. This chain uses TRBV19 with TRBJ2-1, with 10 bases fitting TRBD2. The trim removed 5 bases at V and 9 bases at J, leaving 10 bases unmatched. Germline values: CDR1 LNHDA, CDR2 SQIVND (reference sequence). The CDR3 covers 15 residues. The CDR3 nucleotides are TGTGCCAGTAGTGGCCTAGCGGGAGATGGGAGTGAGCAGTTCTTC. This sequence encodes CASSGLAGDGSEQFF.

This clone was observed a few times. The chain recombines TRBV7-9 with TRBJ1-4, with D possibly matching TRBD1 (5 bases). In germline, CDR1 is SEHNR, CDR2 FQNEAQ (reference sequence). With 0 bases removed from V and 8 bases from J, the gap between germline ends came to 10 bases. The CDR3 sequence is 14 residues long. The CDR3 sequence: CASSLAQGGEKLFF. The CDR3 bases are TGTGCCAGCAGCTTAGCCCAGGGCGGCGAAAAACTGTTTTTT.

This clone has just a few counts. The gene calls are TRBV5-6 and TRBJ2-2; tentatively, D is TRBD2 (6 bases). The germline CDR1 and CDR2 sequences are SGHDT and YYEEEE. This CDR3 has 16 amino acids. V shed 4 bases and J shed 1 base, with 14 bases lying between them. The CDR3 region is CASSGDWGWNTGELFF. The CDR3 bases are TGTGCCAGCAGCGGGGACTGGGGGTGGAACACCGGGGAGCTGTTTTTT.

V is TRBV4-1 and J is TRBJ1-1; 7 bases fit TRBD1. Germline loops: CDR1 MGHRA, CDR2 YSYEKL. This CDR3 is built from 14 residues. J was trimmed by 6 bases and V by 2 bases; bases with no gene match: 6. The CDR3 is CASSQPGQYAEAFF. Written as DNA, the CDR3 is TGCGCCAGCAGCCAACCGGGACAGTATGCTGAAGCTTTCTTT.

The rearrangement uses TRBV6-5 and TRBJ2-1; D call uncertain. Germline assignment: CDR1 MNHEY and CDR2 SVGAGI. Deletions cut 2 bases from V and 1 base from J, with 6 bases between. CDR3 length: 14 amino acids. CDR3 residues: CASSYGRSYNEQFF. The CDR3 DNA reads TGTGCCAGCAGTTACGGTAGATCCTACAATGAGCAGTTCTTC.

This clone was recorded once. The chain has TRBV5-1 and TRBJ1-3, with D possibly TRBD1 on 5 matching bases. Germline loops: CDR1 SGHRS, CDR2 YFSETQ. V shed 8 bases and J shed 0 bases, with 18 bases lying between them. The CDR3 length is 16 residues. CDR3: CASTAQGYSSGNTIYF. In DNA, the CDR3 is TGCGCCAGTACGGCCCAGGGATACTCCTCTGGAAACACCATATATTTT.

This clone was found a few times. The chain is built from TRBV6-6 and TRBJ2-4; tentatively, D is TRBD2 (6 bases). The CDR3 length is 14 residues. Trimming cost V 7 bases and J 6 bases, with 16 bases left between them. Per germline, CDR1 MNHNY and CDR2 SVGAGI (reference sequence). This CDR3 is CASTTSFNANIQYF. The DNA for the CDR3 is TGTGCCAGCACCACTAGCTTTAATGCAAACATTCAGTACTTC.

The rearrangement uses TRBV28 and TRBJ1-1, with D tentatively TRBD1 (5 bases). The germline V and J ends were trimmed by 4 bases and 7 bases, with 16 bases remaining between them. Germline V gene lookup returns CDR1 MDHEN and CDR2 SYDVKM. The CDR3 spans 14 residues. The CDR3 sequence is CASSWGGRVSEAFF. The CDR3 DNA reads TGTGCCAGCAGTTGGGGGGGTAGGGTGAGTGAAGCTTTCTTT.

This chain joins TRBV2 and TRBJ1-5; no firm D call. The V gene's germline CDR1 is SNHLY and CDR2 FYNNEI. Trimming shortened V by 6 bases and J by 0 bases, and 6 bases separated the two germline ends. This CDR3 region has 13 residues. The CDR3: CASRQVSNQPQHF. The CDR3 nucleotides read TGTGCCAGCAGGCAGGTTAGCAATCAGCCCCAGCATTTT.

This clone was seen a handful of times. This chain links TRBV12-5 with TRBJ1-1; TRBD1 might be the D (5 bases). This CDR3 has 12 amino acids. Trimming pared 3 bases from V and 9 bases from J, leaving 11 bases between. The germline gives CDR1 LGHNT, CDR2 FRNRAP. The CDR3 DNA reads as TGTGCTAGTGGTTTTCCGGCGGGACAAGCTTTCTTT. It is translated as CASGFPAGQAFF.

The chain is built from TRBV28 and TRBJ1-5; no definite D call. Trimming removed 5 bases from V and 4 bases from J, with 9 bases in between. The CDR3 extends over 13 amino acids. CDR1 and CDR2 from the germline V gene are MDHEN and SYDVKM. The CDR3 protein is CASSQQWNQPQHF. The CDR3 DNA is TGTGCCAGCAGTCAACAGTGGAATCAGCCCCAGCATTTT.

With respect to this clone: One junction end does not reproduce the germline sequence, and a read error may be involved. The J gene is TRBJ1-2, the V gene TRBV5-1; D not resolved. This CDR3 is built from 13 residues. Germline loops: CDR1 SGHRS, CDR2 YFSETQ. The CDR3 reads CACREENANGYTF. The CDR3 coding sequence is TGCGCCTGCAGAGAGGAAAACGCCAATGGCTACACCTTC.

V and J are TRBV10-3 and TRBJ2-7; TRBD1 might be the D (6 bases). V lost 8 bases and J 2 bases, leaving 10 bases between the germline ends. Germline V CDR1 and CDR2: ENHRY, SYGVKD. This CDR3 region has 12 residues. The CDR3 region is CAIGQNTYEQYF. CDR3 nucleotides: TGTGCCATCGGACAGAACACCTACGAGCAGTACTTC.

In this sample, this clone turned up a few times. V and J are TRBV7-9 and TRBJ2-5; 10 positions match TRBD1. J lost 6 bases, V lost 4 bases, and 8 bases had no gene match. Germline V gene lookup returns CDR1 SEHNR and CDR2 FQNEAQ (reference sequence). The CDR3 runs 15 residues. CDR3: CASSSSGTGAKTQYF. The CDR3 DNA is TGTGCCAGCAGCTCTTCCGGGACAGGGGCGAAGACCCAGTACTTC.

This chain links TRBV7-6 with TRBJ2-6; no definite D call. Per germline, CDR1 SGHVS and CDR2 FNYEAQ. V lost 1 base to trimming and J lost 0 bases, with 7 bases between them. The CDR3 totals 16 residues. Here the CDR3 DNA reads TGTGCCAGCAGCTTAGTTGCACACTCTGGGGCCAACGTCCTGACTTTC. The encoded protein is CASSLVAHSGANVLTF.

In this sample, this clone turned up a few times. The chain is built from TRBV5-1 and TRBJ2-2; D perhaps matches TRBD1 (5 bases). There are 15 residues in the CDR3. V lost 2 bases and J 4 bases, leaving 12 bases between the germline ends. CDR1 is SGHRS, CDR2 YFSETQ, per germline. The CDR3 spells CASSFLERGTGELFF. CDR3 coding DNA: TGCGCCAGCAGCTTCCTAGAAAGGGGCACCGGGGAGCTGTTTTTT.